What follows describes a single TCR beta chain. The antigen remains unidentified. Measured with immunoSEQ multiplex PCR; TCRdb has only the in-frame clones, and not every one. The top ten hold roughly 4% of the sample, which has 150,000 to 200,000 clones, 90% seen once. Trimming left V 0 bases short and J 0 bases short, with 8 bases between. There are 15 residues in the CDR3. Per germline, CDR1 MNHEY and CDR2 SVGAGI. These data belong to a study of T cell responses to AZD1222 COVID-19 vaccine. Broader study findings: The sample set comprised mostly white British donors with more females, and clonal diversity was possibly underestimated. The CD4 TCRs associated with vaccination extended across spike and predominated at 160-218 and 743-854.

This TCR was recovered from an adult who received the MenACWY meningococcal vaccine as a control. The chain links TRBV6-5 to TRBJ1-2; no clear D. This material consisted of peripheral blood, taken 28 days after the second dose of the MenACWY control vaccine. In nucleotides, the CDR3 is TGTGCCAGCAGTTACTCCAAGGTAGCTAACTATGGCTACACCTTC. As protein: CASSYSKVANYGYTF.